A selection of T cell receptor beta chains follows, all from one sample in a study of T-cell reconstitution after alpha-beta-depleted transplantation in children. TCRdb re-derived calls from the PCR reads in MiXCR, one entry per CDR3 protein. The sample has just under 350,000 distinct CDR3 sequences; about a sixth are singletons. The sample in question was PBMCs, mostly from graft donor cells, obtained 360 days after TCRalphabeta/CD19-depleted stem cell transplant. Receptor source: a male patient between 2 and 10 years old who had a stem cell transplant for acute lymphoblastic leukemia, so the T cells may come from the graft donor. Both conserved end residues are part of each CDR3. Fields, in order: V gene, clone size, D gene, J gene, CDR3 DNA, CDR3 protein. The D gene is left open where the match is weak. Part of the rows lack a size; the others show once, few, many or a class for expanded clones.

TRBV5-4	few	NA	TRBJ2-5	TGTGCCAGCAGCTTGGGACAGACCCAAGAGACCCAGTACTTC	CASSLGQTQETQYF
TRBV6-5	NA	NA	TRBJ2-3	TGTGCCAGCAGTTACTCCCGGGGCACAGATACGCAGTATTTT	CASSYSRGTDTQYF
TRBV15	many	NA	TRBJ2-5	TGTGCCACCGCCGAAGGGGACCTCCAAGAGACCCAGTACTTC	CATAEGDLQETQYF
TRBV27	few	TRBD1	TRBJ2-7	TGTGCCAGCAGTTGGGGATGGGACAGGGACGAGCAGTACTTC	CASSWGWDRDEQYF
TRBV5-1	NA	TRBD1	TRBJ2-5	TGCGCCAGCAGCTTCCCAGGGGGACAAGAGACCCAGTACTTC	CASSFPGGQETQYF
TRBV28	few	NA	TRBJ1-1	TGTGCCAGCAGTTTAGGGGCCCAGGGCGGCGCTGAAGCTTTCTTT	CASSLGAQGGAEAFF
TRBV7-6	NA	TRBD1	TRBJ1-6	TGTGCCAGCATTCAGGGGGCGCTTTCACCCCTCCACTTT	CASIQGALSPLHF
TRBV6-1	few	TRBD2	TRBJ2-3	TGTGCCAGTGCAGACCGCCGGACTAGCGGGAGGTTGCCGCAGTATTTT	CASADRRTSGRLPQYF
TRBV2	few	NA	TRBJ2-3	TGTGCCAGCAGCCGTTACCCGGGGCCCACAGATACGCAGTATTTT	CASSRYPGPTDTQYF
TRBV12-3/TRBV12-4	few	NA	TRBJ2-3	TGTGCCAGCAGTCTTCCGGGGGCAGGGGATACGCAGTATTTT	CASSLPGAGDTQYF
TRBV18	many	NA	TRBJ2-1	TGTGCCAGCTCTTTGGACAGCCGTAATGAGCAGTTCTTC	CASSLDSRNEQFF
TRBV4-1	NA	NA	TRBJ1-5	TGCGCCAGCAGCCAAGAGATGTCAGGCAATCAGCCCCAGCATTTT	CASSQEMSGNQPQHF
TRBV5-1	many	TRBD2	TRBJ2-7	TGCGCCAGCAGCTTGGCGGGAGGGCGCTACGAGCAGTACTTC	CASSLAGGRYEQYF
TRBV5-1	many	TRBD2	TRBJ2-2	TGCGCCAGCAGCCCGGGACTAGCGGGAGTCACCGGGGAGCTGTTTTTT	CASSPGLAGVTGELFF
TRBV27	few	TRBD2	TRBJ2-4	TGTGCCAGCAGGGGACTAGGGGGGAGGAACATTCAGTACTTC	CASRGLGGRNIQYF
TRBV7-9	NA	NA	TRBJ2-3	TGTGCCAGCAGCTTGACGAAAGATACGCAGTATTTT	CASSLTKDTQYF
TRBV29-1	NA	NA	TRBJ1-2	TGCAGCGTGAGGGTAATGGTTGGTGGCTACACCTTC	CSVRVMVGGYTF
TRBV30	NA	NA	TRBJ2-5	TGTGCCTGGGTCCAAGAGACCCAGTACTTC	CAWVQETQYF
TRBV4-3	NA	NA	TRBJ2-5	TGCGCCAGCAGCCCCTACAGGACAGTGCAAGAGACCCAGTACTTC	CASSPYRTVQETQYF
TRBV6-4	NA	NA	TRBJ2-3	TGTGCCAGCAATGAGGAGGCAGATACGCAGTATTTT	CASNEEADTQYF
TRBV11-2	few	NA	TRBJ2-2	TGTGCCAGCAGCTCCTCAGGGTGGGCCACCGGGGAGCTGTTTTTT	CASSSSGWATGELFF
TRBV5-1	NA	TRBD2	TRBJ2-7	TGCGCCAGCAGCGTATTCGAGCGGGAGAGGGGCTACGAGCAGTACTTC	CASSVFERERGYEQYF
TRBV15	few	NA	TRBJ2-1	TGTGCCACCAGCTTGACTGAGGACAATGAGCAGTTCTTC	CATSLTEDNEQFF
TRBV28	few	TRBD2	TRBJ2-2	TGTGCCAGCGCTACTAGCGTCTCGAACACCGGGGAGCTGTTTTTT	CASATSVSNTGELFF
TRBV12-3/TRBV12-4	many	NA	TRBJ2-3	TGTGCCAGCAGGTGGAGGTGGGCAGATACGCAGTATTTT	CASRWRWADTQYF
TRBV29-1	NA	TRBD2	TRBJ2-3	TGCAGCGTTGAAGATCCCCCAACTAGCGGGTGGACAGATACGCAGTATTTT	CSVEDPPTSGWTDTQYF
TRBV2	NA	TRBD2	TRBJ2-1	TGTGCCAGCAGTAGCGGGAGGGCCCGTTATGAGCAGTTCTTC	CASSSGRARYEQFF
TRBV28	once	NA	TRBJ2-3	TGTGCCAGCAGTTTAAGGAGGCTAGATGGTCCAGATACGCAGTATTTT	CASSLRRLDGPDTQYF
TRBV28	many	TRBD2	TRBJ2-3	TGTGCCAGCAAAGCTAGCGGGAGAAGAACAGATACGCAGTATTTT	CASKASGRRTDTQYF
TRBV12-3/TRBV12-4	NA	NA	TRBJ1-1	TGTGCCAGCAGTTTAAGCTTCGGCGGGAACACTGAAGCTTTCTTT	CASSLSFGGNTEAFF
TRBV7-2	few	TRBD2	TRBJ2-3	TGTGCCAGCAGCTTAACTAGCGCGAGGGATACGCAGTATTTT	CASSLTSARDTQYF
TRBV9	few	NA	TRBJ2-3	TGTGCCAGCAGCGTAGGGGGCTCTGGCACAGATACGCAGTATTTT	CASSVGGSGTDTQYF
TRBV20-1	few	NA	TRBJ2-7	TGCAGTGCTAGACCCTCTAGAGGGTACTACGAGCAGTACTTC	CSARPSRGYYEQYF
TRBV10-2	NA	NA	TRBJ2-2	TGCGCCAGCAGTGGTGGCGGGGAGCTGTTTTTT	CASSGGGELFF
TRBV7-9	NA	NA	TRBJ2-2	TGTGCCAGCAGCTTAGGGACTTGGAACACCGGGGAGCTGTTTTTT	CASSLGTWNTGELFF
TRBV20-1	NA	TRBD1	TRBJ1-5	TGCAGTGCTAGCCGGGACAGGAAGGTGACGGGGAATCAGCCCCAGCATTTT	CSASRDRKVTGNQPQHF
TRBV4-1	few	NA	TRBJ2-3	TGCGCCAGCACCCGGACAGCGGGACTACTAAGGTCGGAGGATACGCAGTATTTT	CASTRTAGLLRSEDTQYF
TRBV20-1	few	TRBD2	TRBJ2-3	TGCAGTGCTAGTCTAGCGGGAGTTCCCCCCACAGATACGCAGTATTTT	CSASLAGVPPTDTQYF
TRBV29-1	few	TRBD1	TRBJ2-1	TGCAGCGTTAATCCCTTGAGGGGGCCCCCCTACAATGAGCAGTTCTTC	CSVNPLRGPPYNEQFF
TRBV12-3/TRBV12-4	many	NA	TRBJ2-1	TGTGCCAGCAGTCCGCAGGGAACCCTACGCTACAATGAGCAGTTCTTC	CASSPQGTLRYNEQFF
TRBV29-1	NA	NA	TRBJ1-4	TGCAGCGTTGGAGCCTCAACTAATGAAAAACTGTTTTTT	CSVGASTNEKLFF
TRBV28	many	TRBD1	TRBJ2-5	TGTGCCAGCAGTTTCTCCTATTTCCTGGACAGGGGGCAACAAGAGACCCAGTACTTC	CASSFSYFLDRGQQETQYF
TRBV10-3	few	TRBD2	TRBJ2-1	TGTGCCATCAGTGAGGAGGGACTAGCGGTGAATGAGCAGTTCTTC	CAISEEGLAVNEQFF
TRBV7-9	many	NA	TRBJ2-7	TGTGCCAGCAGCTTAGGCTCAAACTACGAGCAGTACTTC	CASSLGSNYEQYF
TRBV7-8	few	TRBD1	TRBJ1-6	TGTGCCAGCAGCTTACAAGCCGGGACAGACACTTCACCCCTCCACTTT	CASSLQAGTDTSPLHF
TRBV2	NA	NA	TRBJ1-2	TGTGCCAGCAGGGTAGAGGCTGGCTACACCTTC	CASRVEAGYTF
TRBV28	NA	NA	TRBJ2-6	TGTGCCAGCAGTTTGGCCGGGGGTTCTGGGGCCAACGTCCTGACTTTC	CASSLAGGSGANVLTF
TRBV10-3	NA	TRBD1	TRBJ2-6	TGTGCCATCAGTCGGGACAGCCACTCTGGGGCCAACGTCCTGACTTTC	CAISRDSHSGANVLTF
TRBV12-3/TRBV12-4	few	NA	TRBJ2-5	TGTGCCAGCAGTTTGTGGACGTCTGAAGAGACCCAGTACTTC	CASSLWTSEETQYF
TRBV4-2	few	NA	TRBJ2-3	TGTGCCAGCAGCCAAGACAGCTTATACACAGATACGCAGTATTTT	CASSQDSLYTDTQYF
TRBV25-1	few	NA	TRBJ1-1	TGTGCCAGCAGTCCCATTAGAGGACTGAACACTGAAGCTTTCTTT	CASSPIRGLNTEAFF
TRBV19	NA	NA	TRBJ2-1	TGTGCCAGTAGTATTTTTGGGAGCCAAAAGAATGAGCAGTTCTTC	CASSIFGSQKNEQFF
TRBV29-1	NA	NA	TRBJ2-2	TGCAGCGTTGGTCTCCAGCGGGACACCGGGGAGCTGTTTTTT	CSVGLQRDTGELFF
TRBV5-1	NA	NA	TRBJ2-3	TGCGCCAGCAGCAGGGGTGAGCAAGATACGCAGTATTTT	CASSRGEQDTQYF
TRBV13	NA	TRBD2	TRBJ2-2	TGTGCCAGCAGCCCGGGACTAGGGAACACCGGGGAGCTGTTTTTT	CASSPGLGNTGELFF
TRBV12-3/TRBV12-4	many	TRBD1	TRBJ2-1	TGTGCCAGCAGTTTAGCGGGACAGGCTCCCTACAATGAGCAGTTCTTC	CASSLAGQAPYNEQFF
TRBV29-1	few	NA	TRBJ2-2	TGCAGCGTGTCGGCTGGGGTGAACGGGGAGCTGTTTTTT	CSVSAGVNGELFF